This is a list of T cell receptor beta chains from one sample in a study of shared clonotypes between healthy human individuals. The data were produced by immunoSEQ multiplex PCR, yet TCRdb's version contains in-frame clones alone and is incomplete. The sample includes under 2,500,000 clones, nearly 97% of them seen just once. The sequencing input was naive CD4+ T cells sorted from blood. The receptors originated from a young man in good health. CDR3s include the opening cysteine and the closing phenylalanine or tryptophan. Each record gives: V gene, J gene, CDR3 protein.

TRBV6-5	TRBJ2-1	CASSRTGTGDGEQFF
TRBV2	TRBJ2-5	CASKGNQETQYF
TRBV14	TRBJ2-3	CASSAGQGPSTDTQYF
TRBV2	TRBJ2-2	CASTRGGNTGELFF
TRBV19	TRBJ2-5	CASSAYGTFQETQYF
TRBV7-3	TRBJ1-6	CASSLGGISSPLHF
TRBV6-5	TRBJ1-2	CASRRGYGYTF
TRBV6-5	TRBJ2-1	CASSSLAGGANEQFF
TRBV12-1	TRBJ2-7	CASSLAGTGQLYEQYF
TRBV11-2	TRBJ2-7	CASSEGLAGAYEQYF
TRBV5-1	TRBJ2-2	CASSLGDREAGELFF
TRBV28	TRBJ2-1	CASSLLSYEQFF
TRBV7-2	TRBJ2-1	CASSLGQGSYNEQFF
TRBV11-2	TRBJ1-3	CASSFPGYGNTIYF